These 18 T cell receptor beta chains came from one sample sequenced in a study of blood T cell repertoires in COVID-19. The table came from immunoSEQ multiplex PCR; TCRdb's copy has only in-frame clones and leaves some out. The top ten hold less than 4.5% of the sample, which has approximately 220,000 clones, roughly 89% seen once. The sequenced sample was PBMCs or T cells enriched from blood (not recorded which). The source is a woman in her 30s with acute COVID-19.

The chain couples TRBV10-3 to TRBJ1-3; tentatively, D is TRBD1 (5 bases). The CDR3 is 14 residues long. V lost 6 bases, J lost 0 bases, and 9 bases lay in between. Germline V gene data show CDR1 as ENHRY and CDR2 as SYGVKD. The CDR3 sequence is CAISTRDSGNTIYF. Here the CDR3 DNA reads TGTGCCATCAGCACCAGGGACTCTGGAAACACCATATATTTT.

The rearrangement joins TRBV6-1 to TRBJ1-1, with D possibly matching TRBD1 (5 bases). CDR3 length equals 13 residues. CDR1 MNHNS and CDR2 SASEGT come from the germline V gene. Trimming pared 1 base from V and 7 bases from J, leaving 10 bases between. For the CDR3, the DNA is TGTGCCAGCAGTGAAGGCTGGGGGGTTGAAGCTTTCTTT. It codes for CASSEGWGVEAFF.

The V and J genes are TRBV24-1 and TRBJ1-1; possible D gene TRBD1, 5 bases. The CDR3 length is 13 residues. V was shortened by 6 bases and J by 1 base, with 8 bases between the two germline ends. The germline V gene encodes CDR1 KGHDR and CDR2 SFDVKD. CDR3 nucleotides: TGTGCCACCAGTCTCGACAGGAACACTGAAGCTTTCTTT. It codes for CATSLDRNTEAFF.

This chain connects TRBV20-1 to TRBJ1-5, with unresolved D. Per germline, CDR1 DFQATT and CDR2 SNEGSKA (reference sequence). This CDR3 region has 10 residues. The DNA for the CDR3 is TGCAGCGCCGGAGTGCAGCCCCAGCATTTT. Protein sequence: CSAGVQPQHF.

This clone was seen a handful of times. The sample holds other DNA sequences that translate to the same CDR3. The chain recombines TRBV27 with TRBJ2-7; 9 bases fit TRBD1. Losses at the gene ends were 5 bases for V and 3 bases for J; bases not matched to a gene: 2. Germline assignment: CDR1 MNHEY and CDR2 SMNVEV (reference sequence). The CDR3 sequence is 13 residues long. In DNA form, the CDR3 reads TGTGCCAGCAGTACAGGGGGCGGCTACGAGCAGTACTTC. Its protein product is CASSTGGGYEQYF.

The CDR3 loop reads CATRKDTSYNEQFF. DNA of the CDR3: TGTGCCACTCGGAAGGACACCTCCTACAATGAGCAGTTCTTC. V usage is TRBV19 and J usage is TRBJ2-1, with D maybe TRBD1 (5 bases). The CDR3 has 14 amino acids. Between the trimmed V and J ends, which lost 10 bases and 0 bases, there was a span of 13 bases. Germline V gene sequence: CDR1 LNHDA, CDR2 SQIVND (reference sequence).

The genes are TRBV30 and TRBJ1-1; D possibly corresponds to TRBD1 (6 bases). Trimming removed 5 bases from V and 5 bases from J, with 18 bases in between. Germline V CDR1 and CDR2: GTSNPN, SVGIG (reference sequence). The CDR3 length is 14 residues. CDR3 nucleotide sequence: TGTGCCTGGGAACGGAGGGGGGGGAGAACTGAAGCTTTCTTT. It is translated as CAWERRGGRTEAFF.

The chain joins TRBV5-8 to TRBJ2-1, with 8 bases matching TRBD1. Trimming cost V 4 bases and J 5 bases; bases outside gene matches: 8. The CDR3 consists of 15 residues. Germline assignment: CDR1 SGHTS and CDR2 YDEGEE. Written as DNA, the CDR3 is TGTGCCAGCAGCCTAGGACAGGGATCGCACAATGAGCAGTTCTTC. Its protein is CASSLGQGSHNEQFF.

CDR3 DNA: TGTGCCAGCTCACCACCGAATAGCGGGGTCCAGGGCTACACCTTC. It codes for CASSPPNSGVQGYTF. The gene calls are TRBV18 and TRBJ1-2; D ambiguous. CDR1 is KGHSH and CDR2 is LQKENI in the germline V gene. The CDR3 totals 15 residues. The V and J ends lost 0 bases and 8 bases respectively, with 16 bases between them.

The V call is TRBV15, the J call TRBJ1-2, with 12 nucleotides matching TRBD1. Losses at the gene ends were 3 bases for V and 8 bases for J; bases not matched to a gene: 7. The CDR3 covers 15 residues. In germline, CDR1 is LNHNV, CDR2 YYDKDF (reference sequence). CDR3 loop: CATSRGQGAIRGYTF. In nucleotides, the CDR3 is TGTGCCACCAGCAGGGGACAGGGGGCTATTCGGGGCTACACCTTC.

The rearrangement links TRBV7-7 to TRBJ2-3; 11 nucleotides agree with TRBD1. Germline V gene sequence: CDR1 SSHAT, CDR2 FNYEAQ (reference sequence). The CDR3 has 16 residues. Unmatched junction bases numbered 6, after V lost 5 bases and J lost 2 bases. The CDR3 sequence: CASSLADRGPTDTQYF. The DNA of the CDR3 is TGTGCCAGCAGCCTGGCGGACAGGGGGCCCACAGATACGCAGTATTTT.

The rearrangement uses TRBV5-1 and TRBJ1-3; D unclear. V was cut by 4 bases and J by 0 bases, with 8 bases left in between. This CDR3 contains 14 residues. The germline V gene encodes CDR1 SGHRS and CDR2 YFSETQ. The DNA for the CDR3 is TGCGCCAGCAGCCCTACAGCCTCTGGAAACACCATATATTTT. The encoded protein is CASSPTASGNTIYF.

The rearrangement links TRBV19 to TRBJ1-2, with D perhaps matching TRBD1 (5 bases). Germline loops: CDR1 LNHDA, CDR2 SQIVND (reference sequence). The CDR3 consists of 13 residues. Trimming stripped 3 bases from V and 4 bases from J, with 9 bases between. CDR3 DNA: TGTGCCAGTAGTATCTCAACAGGCTATGGCTACACCTTC. It is translated as CASSISTGYGYTF. Based on the CDR3 plus reference TRBV19 and TRBJ1-2, the full variable domain is DGGITQSPKYLFRKEGQNVTLSCEQNLNHDAMYWYRQDPGQGLRLIYYSQIVNDFQKGDIAEGYSVSREKKESFPLTVTSAQKNPTAFYLCASSISTGYGYTFGSGTRLTVV.

The rearrangement uses TRBV30 and TRBJ1-1, with D uncertain. This CDR3 spans 12 amino acids. Deletions cut 3 bases from V and 5 bases from J, with 10 bases between. The germline V gene has CDR1 GTSNPN and CDR2 SVGIG (reference sequence). CDR3 protein: CAWRYGGTEAFF. CDR3 coding DNA: TGTGCCTGGAGGTACGGAGGGACTGAAGCTTTCTTT. Full variable domain (remainder filled in from reference TRBV30 and TRBJ1-1): SQTIHQWPATLVQPVGSPLSLECTVEGTSNPNLYWYRQAAGRGLQLLFYSVGIGQISSEVPQNLSASRPQDRQFILSSKKLLLSDSGFYLCAWRYGGTEAFFGQGTRLTVV.

The chain combines TRBV19 with TRBJ1-5; 7 nucleotides align to TRBD1. The CDR3 sequence is 16 residues long. The V segment lost 3 bases and the J segment 3 bases; nucleotides outside the gene matches: 8. Germline values: CDR1 LNHDA, CDR2 SQIVND (reference sequence). CDR3 sequence: CASSIPTRGFNQPQHF. The CDR3 nucleotides read TGTGCCAGTAGTATCCCTACCAGGGGGTTCAATCAGCCCCAGCATTTT.

This clone appeared a few times. The rearrangement links TRBV7-2 to TRBJ2-7, with TRBD1 identical over 10 bases. Trimming took 5 bases from V and 5 from J; bases not matched to a gene: 12. This CDR3 comprises 16 residues. Germline-derived CDR1 and CDR2 are SGHTA and FQGNSA. The CDR3 nucleotides read TGTGCCAGCAGCCCCCAGGGTGGGACAGGGGTTGACGAGCAGTACTTC. Its translation is CASSPQGGTGVDEQYF.

This clone was counted once. The CDR3 DNA is TGTGCCAGTACTATCGGGACAGGAGGGGACCAGCCCCAGCATTTT. Its protein is CASTIGTGGDQPQHF. The chain is built from TRBV19 and TRBJ1-5; 8 bases map to TRBD1. With V trimmed by 7 bases and J by 7 bases, 12 bases remained unmatched. CDR3 length: 15 residues. In germline, CDR1 is LNHDA, CDR2 SQIVND (reference sequence).

The V gene is TRBV5-1, the J gene TRBJ2-7, with a possible D match to TRBD1 (5 bases). Germline CDR1 is SGHRS and CDR2 is YFSETQ. V shed 2 bases and J shed 4 bases, with 16 bases lying between them. The CDR3 is 15 residues long. The CDR3 DNA follows: TGCGCCAGCAGCTTAGAACTCGCGGCAGGGTACGAGCAGTACTTC. Translating gives CASSLELAAGYEQYF.